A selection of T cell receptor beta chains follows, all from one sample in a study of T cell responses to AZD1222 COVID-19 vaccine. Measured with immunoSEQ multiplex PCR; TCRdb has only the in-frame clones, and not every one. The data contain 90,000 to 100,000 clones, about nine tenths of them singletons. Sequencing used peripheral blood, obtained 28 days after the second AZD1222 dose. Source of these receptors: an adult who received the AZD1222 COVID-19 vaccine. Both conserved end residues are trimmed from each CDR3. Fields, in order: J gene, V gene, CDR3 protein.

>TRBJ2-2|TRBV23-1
ASSQSGRANANTGELF
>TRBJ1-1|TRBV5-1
ASSVAGQTEAF
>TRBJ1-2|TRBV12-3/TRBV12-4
ASSINRGGYT
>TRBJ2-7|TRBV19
ASSKPGQDYEQY
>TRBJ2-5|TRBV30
AWSEGDSKTQY
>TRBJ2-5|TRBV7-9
ASSLDPATQETQY
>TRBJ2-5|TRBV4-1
ASSQRKQAGGTQY
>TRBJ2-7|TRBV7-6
ASSLDPIAGASYEQY
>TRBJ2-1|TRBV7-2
ASSPQGSSYNEQF
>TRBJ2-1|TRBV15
ATSFRHAGEQF
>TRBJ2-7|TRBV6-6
ASSSTGSYEQY
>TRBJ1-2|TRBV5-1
ASSSQGEGYT
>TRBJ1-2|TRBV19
ASSPTFGNHGYT
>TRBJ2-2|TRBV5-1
ASSLVVGVRELF
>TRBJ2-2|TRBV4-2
ASSPLGGRNTGELF
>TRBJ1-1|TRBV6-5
ASSSRPQGGTEAF
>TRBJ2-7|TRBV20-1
SASRTSGPFTSYEQY
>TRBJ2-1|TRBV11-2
ASLEGGNEQF
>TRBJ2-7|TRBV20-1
SASLTSGRPTYEQY
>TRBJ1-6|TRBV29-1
SAGENSPLH
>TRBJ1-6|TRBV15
ATMRGGTNSPLH
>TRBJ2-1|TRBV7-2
ASRIGLAVYNEQF
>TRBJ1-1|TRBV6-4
ASSPRGGSTEAF
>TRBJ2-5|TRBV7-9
ASSSLAVQGETQY
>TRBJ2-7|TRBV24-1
ATSDPGQGSYEQY
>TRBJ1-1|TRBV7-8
ASSLRDRGEVPEAF
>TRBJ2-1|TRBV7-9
ASSPQGSGSGFEQF
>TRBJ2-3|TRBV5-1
ASSPTGHTDTQY
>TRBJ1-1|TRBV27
ASSTYRGDRNFEAF
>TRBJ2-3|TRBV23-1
ASRLQGFRDRTDTQY
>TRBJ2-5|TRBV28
ASSFLAGETQY
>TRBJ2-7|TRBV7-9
ASSLFGGASPYEQY
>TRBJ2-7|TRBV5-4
ASSPAPSGGTYEQY
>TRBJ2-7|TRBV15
ATSRGGDGSEQY
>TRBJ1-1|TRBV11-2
ASSLDWGKAEAF
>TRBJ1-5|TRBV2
ASSLAGGTAQPQH
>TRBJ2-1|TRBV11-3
ASSLDGQYYNEQF
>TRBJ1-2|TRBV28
ASSFSTARGYT